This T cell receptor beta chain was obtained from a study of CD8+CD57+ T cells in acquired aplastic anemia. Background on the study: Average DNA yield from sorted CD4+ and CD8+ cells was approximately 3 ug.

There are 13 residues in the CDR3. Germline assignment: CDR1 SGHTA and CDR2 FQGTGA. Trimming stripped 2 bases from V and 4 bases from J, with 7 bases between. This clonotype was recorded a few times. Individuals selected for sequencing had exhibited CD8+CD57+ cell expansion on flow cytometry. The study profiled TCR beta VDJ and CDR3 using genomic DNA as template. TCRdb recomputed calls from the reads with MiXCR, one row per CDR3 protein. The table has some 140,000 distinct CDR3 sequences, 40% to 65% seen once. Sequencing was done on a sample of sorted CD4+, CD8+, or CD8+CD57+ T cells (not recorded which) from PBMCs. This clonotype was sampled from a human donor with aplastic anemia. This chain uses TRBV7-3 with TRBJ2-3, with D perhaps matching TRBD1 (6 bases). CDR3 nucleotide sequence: TGTGCCAGCAGCTTATCAGGGGCAGATACGCAGTATTTT. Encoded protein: CASSLSGADTQYF.